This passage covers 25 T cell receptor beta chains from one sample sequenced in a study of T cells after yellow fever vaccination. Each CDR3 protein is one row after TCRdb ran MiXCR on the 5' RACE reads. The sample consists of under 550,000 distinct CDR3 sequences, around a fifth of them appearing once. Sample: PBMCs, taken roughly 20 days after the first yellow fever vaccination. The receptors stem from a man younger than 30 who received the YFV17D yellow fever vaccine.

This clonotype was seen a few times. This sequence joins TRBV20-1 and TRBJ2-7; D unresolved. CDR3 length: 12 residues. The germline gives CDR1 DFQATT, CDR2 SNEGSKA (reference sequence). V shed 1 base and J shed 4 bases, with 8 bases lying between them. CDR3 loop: CSARGRWYEQYF. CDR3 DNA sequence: TGCAGTGCTAGAGGAAGGTGGTACGAGCAGTACTTC.

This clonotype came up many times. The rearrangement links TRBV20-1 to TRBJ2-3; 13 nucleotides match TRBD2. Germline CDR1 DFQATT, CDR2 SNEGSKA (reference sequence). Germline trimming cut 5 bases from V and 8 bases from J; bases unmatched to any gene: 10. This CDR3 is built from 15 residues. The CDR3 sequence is CSAALAGGGAATQYF. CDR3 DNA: TGCAGTGCTGCACTAGCGGGGGGGGGAGCCGCTACGCAGTATTTT.

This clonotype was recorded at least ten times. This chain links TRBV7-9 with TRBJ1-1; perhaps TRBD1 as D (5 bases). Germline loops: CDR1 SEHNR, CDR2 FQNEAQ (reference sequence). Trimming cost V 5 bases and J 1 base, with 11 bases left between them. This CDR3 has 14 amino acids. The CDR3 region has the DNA TGTGCCAGCAGCGAGATCGGGGGGAACACTGAAGCTTTCTTT. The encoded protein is CASSEIGGNTEAFF.

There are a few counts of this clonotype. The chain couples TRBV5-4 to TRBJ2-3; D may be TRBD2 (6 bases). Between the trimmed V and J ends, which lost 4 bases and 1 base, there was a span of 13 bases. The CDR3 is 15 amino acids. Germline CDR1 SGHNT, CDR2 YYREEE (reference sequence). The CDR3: CASSPEGSGTDTQYF. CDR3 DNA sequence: TGTGCCAGCAGCCCGGAGGGCAGCGGCACAGATACGCAGTATTTT.

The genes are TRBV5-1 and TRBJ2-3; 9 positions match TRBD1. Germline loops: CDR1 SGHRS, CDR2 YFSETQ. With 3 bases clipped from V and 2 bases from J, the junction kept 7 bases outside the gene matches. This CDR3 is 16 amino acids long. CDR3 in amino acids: CASSSGGQGNTDTQYF. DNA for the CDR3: TGCGCCAGCAGCTCGGGGGGACAGGGAAACACAGATACGCAGTATTTT.

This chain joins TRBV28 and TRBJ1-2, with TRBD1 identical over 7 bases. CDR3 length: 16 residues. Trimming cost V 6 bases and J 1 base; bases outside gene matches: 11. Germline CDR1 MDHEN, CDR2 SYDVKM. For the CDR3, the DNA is TGTGCCAGCAGCCCGACCCCCACAGGGGATAACTATGGCTACACCTTC. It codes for CASSPTPTGDNYGYTF.

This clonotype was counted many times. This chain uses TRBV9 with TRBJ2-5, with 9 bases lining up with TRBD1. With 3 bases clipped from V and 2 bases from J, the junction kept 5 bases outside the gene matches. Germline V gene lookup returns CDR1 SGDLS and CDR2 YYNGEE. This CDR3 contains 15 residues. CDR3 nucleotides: TGTGCCAGCAGCGAGGGACAGGGAATACAAGAGACCCAGTACTTC. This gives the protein CASSEGQGIQETQYF.

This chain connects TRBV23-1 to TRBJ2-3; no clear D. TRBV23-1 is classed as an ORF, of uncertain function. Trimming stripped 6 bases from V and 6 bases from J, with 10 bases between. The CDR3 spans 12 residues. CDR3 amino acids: CASSIDPDTQYF. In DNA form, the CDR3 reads TGCGCCAGCAGCATAGATCCCGATACGCAGTATTTT.

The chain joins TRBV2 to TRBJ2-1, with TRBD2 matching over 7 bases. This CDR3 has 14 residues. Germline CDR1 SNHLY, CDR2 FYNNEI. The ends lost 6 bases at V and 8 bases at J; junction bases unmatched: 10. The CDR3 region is CASRPTSSGYEQFF. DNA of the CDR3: TGTGCCAGCAGACCGACTAGCTCCGGCTATGAGCAGTTCTTC.

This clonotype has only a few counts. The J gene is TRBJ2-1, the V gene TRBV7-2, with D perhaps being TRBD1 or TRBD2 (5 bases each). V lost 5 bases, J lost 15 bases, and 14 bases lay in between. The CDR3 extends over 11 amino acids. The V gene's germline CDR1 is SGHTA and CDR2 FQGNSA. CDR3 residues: CASSRRDLPFF. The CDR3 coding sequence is TGTGCCAGCAGCCGCCGGGACCTGCCGTTCTTC.

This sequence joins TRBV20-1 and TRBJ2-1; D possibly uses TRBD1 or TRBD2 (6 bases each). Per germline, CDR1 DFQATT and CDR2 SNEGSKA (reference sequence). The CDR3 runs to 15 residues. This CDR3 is CSPLGGGPLANEQFF. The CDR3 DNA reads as TGCAGCCCTCTAGGGGGAGGTCCCCTGGCAAATGAGCAGTTCTTC.

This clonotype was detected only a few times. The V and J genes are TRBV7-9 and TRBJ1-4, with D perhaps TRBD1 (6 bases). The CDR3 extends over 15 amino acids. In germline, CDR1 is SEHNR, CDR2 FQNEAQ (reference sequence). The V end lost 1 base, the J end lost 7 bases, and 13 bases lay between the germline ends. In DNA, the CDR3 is TGTGCCAGCAGCTTAGATCCGGGGGCGCGTGAAAAACTGTTTTTT. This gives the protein CASSLDPGAREKLFF.

The CDR3 DNA is TGTGCCATCAGTGATGTGGGGGGCCTGACAGATACGCAGTATTTT. Residues: CAISDVGGLTDTQYF. The rearrangement uses TRBV10-3 and TRBJ2-3; D possibly uses TRBD1 or TRBD2 (6 bases each). The length of the CDR3 is 15 residues. The germline CDR1 and CDR2 sequences are ENHRY and SYGVKD. V lost 3 bases and J 3 bases, leaving 13 bases between the germline ends.

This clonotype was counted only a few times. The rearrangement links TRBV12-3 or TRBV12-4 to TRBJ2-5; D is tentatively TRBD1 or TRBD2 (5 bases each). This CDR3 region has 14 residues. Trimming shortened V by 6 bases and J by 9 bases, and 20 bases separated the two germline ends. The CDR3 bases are TGTGCCAGCAGCCCAACCCCGGCGATGGGGGCCCAGTACTTC. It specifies CASSPTPAMGAQYF.

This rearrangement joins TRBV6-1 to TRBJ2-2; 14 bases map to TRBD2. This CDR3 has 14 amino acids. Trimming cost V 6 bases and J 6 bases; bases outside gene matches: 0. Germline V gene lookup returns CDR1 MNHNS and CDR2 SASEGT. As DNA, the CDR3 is TGTGCCAGCAGGACTAGCGGGGGGGCCGGGGAGCTGTTTTTT. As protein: CASRTSGGAGELFF.

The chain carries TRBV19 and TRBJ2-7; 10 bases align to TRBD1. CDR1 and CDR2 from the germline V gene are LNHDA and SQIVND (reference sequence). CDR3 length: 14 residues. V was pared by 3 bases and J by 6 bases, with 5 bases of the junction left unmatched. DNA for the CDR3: TGTGCCAGTAGTATTGGACAGGGGGTTCCCGAGCAGTACTTC. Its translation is CASSIGQGVPEQYF. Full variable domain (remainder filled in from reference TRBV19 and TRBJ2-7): DGGITQSPKYLFRKEGQNVTLSCEQNLNHDAMYWYRQDPGQGLRLIYYSQIVNDFQKGDIAEGYSVSREKKESFPLTVTSAQKNPTAFYLCASSIGQGVPEQYFGPGTRLTVT.

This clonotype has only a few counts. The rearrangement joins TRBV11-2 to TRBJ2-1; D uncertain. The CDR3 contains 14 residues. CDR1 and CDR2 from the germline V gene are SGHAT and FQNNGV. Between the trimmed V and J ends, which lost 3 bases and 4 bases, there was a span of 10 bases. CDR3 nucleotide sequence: TGTGCCAGCAGCTTTGACAAAGGGTACAATGAGCAGTTCTTC. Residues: CASSFDKGYNEQFF.

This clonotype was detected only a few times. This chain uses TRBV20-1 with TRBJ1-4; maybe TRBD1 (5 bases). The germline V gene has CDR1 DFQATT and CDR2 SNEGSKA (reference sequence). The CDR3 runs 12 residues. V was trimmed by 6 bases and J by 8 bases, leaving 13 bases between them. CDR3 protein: CSARDGGEKLFF. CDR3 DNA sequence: TGCAGTGCCCGGGACGGGGGAGAAAAACTGTTTTTT.

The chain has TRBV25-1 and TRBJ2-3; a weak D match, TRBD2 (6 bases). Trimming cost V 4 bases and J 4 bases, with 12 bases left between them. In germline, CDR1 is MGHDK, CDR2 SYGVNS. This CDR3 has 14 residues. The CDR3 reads CASSAPRDSDTQYF. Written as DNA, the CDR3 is TGTGCCAGCAGTGCGCCCCGGGACTCAGATACGCAGTATTTT.

In nucleotides, the CDR3 is TGCGCCAGCAGCCGCCCGGGGTTCCCCTTTAATGAGCAGTTCTTC. Translation: CASSRPGFPFNEQFF. This chain uses TRBV5-1 with TRBJ2-1; a possible D gene is TRBD2 (5 bases). This CDR3 is 15 amino acids long. The ends were cut back, 4 bases at V and 7 bases at J, with 18 bases in the middle. Germline assignment: CDR1 SGHRS and CDR2 YFSETQ.

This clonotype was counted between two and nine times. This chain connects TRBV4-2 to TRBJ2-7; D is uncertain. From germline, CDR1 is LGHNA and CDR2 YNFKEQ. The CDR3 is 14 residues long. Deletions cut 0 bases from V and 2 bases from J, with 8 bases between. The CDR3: CASSQDYVPYEQYF. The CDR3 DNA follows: TGTGCCAGCAGCCAAGACTATGTCCCCTACGAGCAGTACTTC.

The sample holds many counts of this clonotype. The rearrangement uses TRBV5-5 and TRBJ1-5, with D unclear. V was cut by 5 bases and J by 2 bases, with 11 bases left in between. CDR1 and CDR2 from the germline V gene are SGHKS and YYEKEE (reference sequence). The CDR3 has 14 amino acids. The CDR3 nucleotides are TGTGCCAGCAGTTACGGGCAAGGCAATCAGCCCCAGCATTTT. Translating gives CASSYGQGNQPQHF.

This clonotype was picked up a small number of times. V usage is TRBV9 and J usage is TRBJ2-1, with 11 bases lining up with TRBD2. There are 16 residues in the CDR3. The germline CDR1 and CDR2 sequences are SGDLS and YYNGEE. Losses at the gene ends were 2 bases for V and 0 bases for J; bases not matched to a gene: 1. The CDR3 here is CASSVGLAGSYNEQFF. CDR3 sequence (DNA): TGTGCCAGCAGCGTTGGACTAGCGGGCTCCTACAATGAGCAGTTCTTC.

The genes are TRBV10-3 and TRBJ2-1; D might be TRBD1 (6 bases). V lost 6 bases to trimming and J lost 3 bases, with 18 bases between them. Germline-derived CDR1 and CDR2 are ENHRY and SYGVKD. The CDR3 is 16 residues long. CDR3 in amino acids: CAISSLQGSNYNEQFF. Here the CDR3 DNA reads TGTGCCATCAGCTCTTTACAGGGCTCGAACTACAATGAGCAGTTCTTC.

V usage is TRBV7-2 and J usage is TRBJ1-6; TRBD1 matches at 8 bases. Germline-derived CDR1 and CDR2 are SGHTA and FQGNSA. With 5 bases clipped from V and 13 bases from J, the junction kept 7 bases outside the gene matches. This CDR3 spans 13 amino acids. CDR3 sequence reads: CASSPGQGNPLHF. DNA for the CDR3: TGTGCCAGCAGCCCCGGACAGGGCAATCCCCTCCACTTT.